This TCR beta chain comes out of a study of regulatory T cells in long-lasting Graves disease. CDR3 length: 13 residues. Germline V gene data show CDR1 as KGHSH and CDR2 as LQKENI. The time point: newly diagnosed GD, antithyroid drugs for less than 3 months. TCR sequences were obtained from RNA taken from PBMCs. Regarding this clonotype: One junction end does not reproduce the germline sequence, and a read error may be involved.

Combining iRepertoire HTBI primers with Arm-PCR of CDR3 regions, the authors built TCR beta libraries. TCRdb reprocessed the multiplex PCR reads with MiXCR, giving one entry per CDR3 protein. The sample consists of more than 450,000 distinct CDR3 sequences, about 17% of them appearing once. Separately, the same data were catalogued under a study of T cells in Graves' hyperthyroidism and ophthalmopathy. That paper adds: Separating ophthalmopathy from stable hyperthyroidism was achieved by a 13 V-J model.

This sequence was found in a man aged 40-50 years with Graves disease. The sequenced sample was peripheral blood mononuclear cells (PBMCs), obtained at new diagnosis, from a patient treated with antithyroid drugs. V is TRBV18 and J is TRBJ1-2; TRBD1 agrees at 7 bases. CDR3 region: CASSQGRSDGYTF. In DNA form, the CDR3 reads TGTGCCAGTTCACAGGGGCGATCGGACGGCTACACCTTC. Based on the CDR3 plus reference TRBV18 and TRBJ1-2, the full variable domain is NAGVMQNPRHLVRRRGQEARLRCSPMKGHSHVYWYRQLPEEGLKFMVYLQKENIIDESGMPKERFSAEFPKEGPSILRIQQVVRGDSAAYFCASSQGRSDGYTFGSGTRLTVV.